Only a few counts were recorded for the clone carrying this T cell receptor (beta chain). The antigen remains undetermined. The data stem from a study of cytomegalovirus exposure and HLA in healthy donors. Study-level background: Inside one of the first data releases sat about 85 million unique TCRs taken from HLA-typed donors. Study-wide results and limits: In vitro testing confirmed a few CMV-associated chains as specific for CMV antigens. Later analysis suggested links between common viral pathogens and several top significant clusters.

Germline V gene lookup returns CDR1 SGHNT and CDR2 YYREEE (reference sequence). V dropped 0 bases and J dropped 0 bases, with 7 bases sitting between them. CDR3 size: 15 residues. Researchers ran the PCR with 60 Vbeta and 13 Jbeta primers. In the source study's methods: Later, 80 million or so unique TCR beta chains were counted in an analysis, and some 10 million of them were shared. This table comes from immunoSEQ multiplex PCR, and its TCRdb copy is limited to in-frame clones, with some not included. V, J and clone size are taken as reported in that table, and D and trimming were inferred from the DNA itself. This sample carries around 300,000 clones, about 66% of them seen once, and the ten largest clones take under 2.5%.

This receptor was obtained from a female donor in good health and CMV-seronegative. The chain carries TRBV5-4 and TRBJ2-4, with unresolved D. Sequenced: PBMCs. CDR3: CASSLGALAKNIQYF. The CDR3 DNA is TGTGCCAGCAGCTTGGGGGCGCTAGCCAAAAACATTCAGTACTTC. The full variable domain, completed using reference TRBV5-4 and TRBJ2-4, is ETGVTQSPTHLIKTRGQQVTLRCSSQSGHNTVSWYQQALGQGPQFIFQYYREEENGRGNFPPRFSGLQFPNYSSELNVNALELDDSALYLCASSLGALAKNIQYFGAGTRLSVL.